This TCR beta chain originates from a study of regulatory T cells in long-lasting Graves disease. Arm-PCR with iRepertoire HTBI primers amplified the CDR3 regions for these TCR beta libraries. TCRdb ran MiXCR on the multiplex PCR reads and lists one entry per CDR3 protein. The sample holds about 440,000 distinct CDR3 sequences, roughly 15% seen once. Time point specified: newly diagnosed GD, antithyroid drugs for less than 3 months. TCR sequences were obtained from RNA taken from PBMCs. EDTA tubes were used for drawing nine milliliters of peripheral blood. V was shortened by 3 bases and J by 1 base, with 14 bases between the two germline ends. The CDR3 extends over 15 amino acids. CDR1 and CDR2 (germline): SGHRS, YFSETQ. The same data also contributed to another study, on T cells in Graves' hyperthyroidism and ophthalmopathy.

The sequence came from a woman aged 18-29 years with Graves disease. The sequencing here drew on peripheral blood mononuclear cells (PBMCs), taken at new diagnosis, from a patient treated with antithyroid drugs. The rearrangement links TRBV5-1 to TRBJ2-7, with unresolved D. CDR3 in amino acids: CASSSLGRVSYEQYF. The CDR3 DNA follows: TGCGCCAGCAGCTCCCTCGGAAGGGTGTCCTACGAGCAGTACTTC.